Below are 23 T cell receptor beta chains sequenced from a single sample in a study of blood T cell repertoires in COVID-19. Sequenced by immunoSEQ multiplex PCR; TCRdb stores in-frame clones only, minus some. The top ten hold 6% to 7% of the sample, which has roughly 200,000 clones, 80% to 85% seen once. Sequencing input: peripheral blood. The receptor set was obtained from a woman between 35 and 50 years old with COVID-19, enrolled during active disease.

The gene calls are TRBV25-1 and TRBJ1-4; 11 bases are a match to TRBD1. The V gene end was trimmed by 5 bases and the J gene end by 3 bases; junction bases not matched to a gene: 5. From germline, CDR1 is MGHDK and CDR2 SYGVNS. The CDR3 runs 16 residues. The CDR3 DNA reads TGTGCCAGCAGTCCGGGGACAGGGGGAGCTAATGAAAAACTGTTTTTT. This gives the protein CASSPGTGGANEKLFF.

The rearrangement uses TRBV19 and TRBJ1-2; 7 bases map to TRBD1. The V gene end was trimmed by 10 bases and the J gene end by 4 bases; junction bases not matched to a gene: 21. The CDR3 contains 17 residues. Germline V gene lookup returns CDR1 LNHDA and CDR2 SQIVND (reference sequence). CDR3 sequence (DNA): TGTGCCACCGAGGCGGGCCGGCATCGGGACAGTAGCTATGGCTACACCTTC. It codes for CATEAGRHRDSSYGYTF.

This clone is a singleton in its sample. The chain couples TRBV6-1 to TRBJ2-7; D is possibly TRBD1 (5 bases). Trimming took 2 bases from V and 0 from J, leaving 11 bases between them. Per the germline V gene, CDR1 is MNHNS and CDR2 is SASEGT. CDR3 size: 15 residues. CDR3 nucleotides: TGTGCCAGCAGTGAATTGACAGTGAGCTCCTACGAGCAGTACTTC. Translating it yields CASSELTVSSYEQYF.

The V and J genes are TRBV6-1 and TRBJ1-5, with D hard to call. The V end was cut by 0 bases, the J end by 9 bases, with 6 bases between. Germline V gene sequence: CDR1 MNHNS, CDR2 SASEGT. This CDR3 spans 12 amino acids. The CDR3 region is CASSEAGGPQHF. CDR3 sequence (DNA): TGTGCCAGCAGTGAAGCAGGAGGGCCCCAGCATTTT.

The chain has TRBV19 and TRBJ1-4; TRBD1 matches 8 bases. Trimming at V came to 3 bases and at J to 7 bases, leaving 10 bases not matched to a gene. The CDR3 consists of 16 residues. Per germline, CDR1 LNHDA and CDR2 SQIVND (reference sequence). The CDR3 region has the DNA TGTGCCAGTAGTATGCGGGCAGGGGGCGCGAGTGAAAAACTGTTTTTT. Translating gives CASSMRAGGASEKLFF.

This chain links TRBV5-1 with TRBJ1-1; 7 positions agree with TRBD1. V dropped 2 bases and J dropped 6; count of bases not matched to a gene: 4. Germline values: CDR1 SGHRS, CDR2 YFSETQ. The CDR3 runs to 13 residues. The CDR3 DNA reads TGCGCCAGCAGCTTAAAGGGGGCCGCTGAAGCTTTCTTT. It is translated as CASSLKGAAEAFF.

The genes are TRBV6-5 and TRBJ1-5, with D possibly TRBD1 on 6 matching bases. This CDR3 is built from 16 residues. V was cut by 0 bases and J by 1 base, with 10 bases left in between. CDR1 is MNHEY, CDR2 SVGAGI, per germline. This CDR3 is CASSYSGAVSNQPQHF. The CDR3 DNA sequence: TGTGCCAGCAGTTACTCGGGGGCGGTGAGCAATCAGCCCCAGCATTTT.

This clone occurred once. The DNA for the CDR3 is TGCAGTGGACTGCTCAATGAGCAGTTCTTC. Translating it yields CSGLLNEQFF. The V call is TRBV20-1, the J call TRBJ2-1; D is undetermined. Germline V gives CDR1 DFQATT, CDR2 SNEGSKA (reference sequence). This CDR3 has 10 amino acids. V gave up 7 bases and J gave up 6 bases, with 7 bases separating them.

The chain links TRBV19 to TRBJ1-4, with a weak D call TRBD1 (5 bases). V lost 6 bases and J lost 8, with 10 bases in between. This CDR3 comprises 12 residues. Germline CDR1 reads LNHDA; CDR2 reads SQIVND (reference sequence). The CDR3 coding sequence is TGTGCCAGTAGAAACAGGAGAGAAAAACTGTTTTTT. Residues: CASRNRREKLFF.

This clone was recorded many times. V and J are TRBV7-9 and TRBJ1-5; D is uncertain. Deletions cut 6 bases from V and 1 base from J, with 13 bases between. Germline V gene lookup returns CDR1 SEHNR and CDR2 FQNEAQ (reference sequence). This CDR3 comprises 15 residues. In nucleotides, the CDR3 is TGTGCCAGCAGTGAGGGTGACCGAAGCAATCAGCCCCAGCATTTT. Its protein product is CASSEGDRSNQPQHF.

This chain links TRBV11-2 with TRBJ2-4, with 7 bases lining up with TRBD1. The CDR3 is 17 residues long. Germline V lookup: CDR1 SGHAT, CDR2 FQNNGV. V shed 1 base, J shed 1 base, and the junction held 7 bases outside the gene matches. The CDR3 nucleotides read TGTGCCAGCAGCTTAGCCGAGACAGGGCTGGCCAAAAACATTCAGTACTTC. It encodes CASSLAETGLAKNIQYF.

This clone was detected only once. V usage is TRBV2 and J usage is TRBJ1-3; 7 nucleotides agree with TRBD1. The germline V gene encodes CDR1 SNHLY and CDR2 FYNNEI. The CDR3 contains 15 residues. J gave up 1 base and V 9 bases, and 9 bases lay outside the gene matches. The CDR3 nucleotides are TGTGCCAGTAGACAGGGTTTGGAATCTGGAAACACCATATATTTT. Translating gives CASRQGLESGNTIYF.

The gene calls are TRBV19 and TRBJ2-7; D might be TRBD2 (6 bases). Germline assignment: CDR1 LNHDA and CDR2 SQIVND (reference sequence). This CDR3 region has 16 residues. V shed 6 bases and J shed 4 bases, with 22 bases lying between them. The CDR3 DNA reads TGTGCCAGTAGCAACCCCGGGGGATATCGCCAATACGAGCAGTACTTC. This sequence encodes CASSNPGGYRQYEQYF.

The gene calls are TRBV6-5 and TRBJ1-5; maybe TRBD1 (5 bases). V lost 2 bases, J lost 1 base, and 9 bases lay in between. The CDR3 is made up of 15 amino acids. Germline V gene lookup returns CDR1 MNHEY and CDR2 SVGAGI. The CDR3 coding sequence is TGTGCCAGCAGTTACGGGGGGGGGAGCAATCAGCCCCAGCATTTT. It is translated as CASSYGGGSNQPQHF.

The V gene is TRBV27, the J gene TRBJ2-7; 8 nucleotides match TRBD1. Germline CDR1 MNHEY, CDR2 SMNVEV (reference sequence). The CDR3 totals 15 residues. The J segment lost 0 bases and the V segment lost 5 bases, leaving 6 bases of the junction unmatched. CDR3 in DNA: TGTGCCAGCAGTCTCAGGACAGGGCTCTCCTACGAGCAGTACTTC. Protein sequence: CASSLRTGLSYEQYF.

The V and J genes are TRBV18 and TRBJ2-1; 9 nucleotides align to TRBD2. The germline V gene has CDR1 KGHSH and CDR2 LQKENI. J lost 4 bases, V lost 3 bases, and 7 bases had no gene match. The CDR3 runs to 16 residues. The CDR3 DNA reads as TGTGCCAGCTCACCCCCAGCGGGAGGCAGGTACAATGAGCAGTTCTTC. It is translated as CASSPPAGGRYNEQFF.

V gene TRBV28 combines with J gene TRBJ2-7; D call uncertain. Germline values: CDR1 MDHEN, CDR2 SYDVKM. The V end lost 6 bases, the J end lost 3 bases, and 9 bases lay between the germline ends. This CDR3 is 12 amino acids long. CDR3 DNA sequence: TGTGCCAGCAGCGTCCTAAACTACGAGCAGTACTTC. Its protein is CASSVLNYEQYF.

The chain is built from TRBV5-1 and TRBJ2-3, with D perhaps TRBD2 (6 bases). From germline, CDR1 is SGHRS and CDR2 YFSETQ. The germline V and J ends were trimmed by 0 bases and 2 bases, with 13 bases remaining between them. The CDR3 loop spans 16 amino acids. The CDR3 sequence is CASSLGAGTPTDTQYF. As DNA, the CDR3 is TGCGCCAGCAGCTTGGGGGCGGGAACCCCCACAGATACGCAGTATTTT.

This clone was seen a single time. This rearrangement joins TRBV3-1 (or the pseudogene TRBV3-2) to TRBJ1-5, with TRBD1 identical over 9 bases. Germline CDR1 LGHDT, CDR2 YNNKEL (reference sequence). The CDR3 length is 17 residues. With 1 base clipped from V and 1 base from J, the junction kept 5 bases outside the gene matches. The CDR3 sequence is CASSQAGQGRSNQPQHF. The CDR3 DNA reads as TGTGCCAGCAGCCAAGCGGGACAGGGACGGAGCAATCAGCCCCAGCATTTT.

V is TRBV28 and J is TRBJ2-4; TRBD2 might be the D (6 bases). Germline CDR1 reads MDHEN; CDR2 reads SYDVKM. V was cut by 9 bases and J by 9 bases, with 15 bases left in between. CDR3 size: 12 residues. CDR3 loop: CASAGWVGIQYF. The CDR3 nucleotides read TGTGCCAGTGCGGGATGGGTTGGCATTCAGTACTTC.

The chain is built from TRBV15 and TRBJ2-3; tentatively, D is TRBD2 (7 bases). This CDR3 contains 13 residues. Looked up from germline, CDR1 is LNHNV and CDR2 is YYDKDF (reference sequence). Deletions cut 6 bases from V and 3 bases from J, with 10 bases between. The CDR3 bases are TGTGCCACCAGGCGGGGGCCTACAGATACGCAGTATTTT. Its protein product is CATRRGPTDTQYF.

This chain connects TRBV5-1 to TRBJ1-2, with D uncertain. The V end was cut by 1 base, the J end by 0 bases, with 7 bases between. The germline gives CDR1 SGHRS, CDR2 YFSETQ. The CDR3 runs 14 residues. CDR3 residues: CASSLREANYGYTF. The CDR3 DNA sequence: TGCGCCAGCAGCTTGAGGGAGGCTAACTATGGCTACACCTTC.

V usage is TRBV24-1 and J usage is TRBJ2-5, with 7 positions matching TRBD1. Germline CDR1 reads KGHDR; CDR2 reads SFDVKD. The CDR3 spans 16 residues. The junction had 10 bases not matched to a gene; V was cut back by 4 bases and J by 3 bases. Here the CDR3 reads CATSEAKHRGKETQYF. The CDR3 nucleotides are TGTGCCACCAGTGAGGCCAAGCACAGGGGTAAAGAGACCCAGTACTTC.